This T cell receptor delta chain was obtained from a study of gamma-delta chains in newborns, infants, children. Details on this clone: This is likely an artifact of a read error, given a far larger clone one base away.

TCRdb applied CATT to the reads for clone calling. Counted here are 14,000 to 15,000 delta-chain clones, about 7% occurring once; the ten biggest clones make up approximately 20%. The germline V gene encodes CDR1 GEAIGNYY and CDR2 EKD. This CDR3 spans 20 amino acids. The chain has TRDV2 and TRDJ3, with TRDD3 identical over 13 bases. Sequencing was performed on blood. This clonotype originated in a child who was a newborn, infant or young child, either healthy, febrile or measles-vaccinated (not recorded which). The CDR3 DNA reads TGTGCCTGTGACTCCGTACTGGGGGATACGCTCTCCTGGGACACCCTACAGATGTTTTTC. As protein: CACDSVLGDTLSWDTLQMFF.